The rows below give T cell receptor beta chains drawn from one sample of a study of blood T cells in healthy people across ages. TCRdb re-analysed the 5' RACE reads in MiXCR, keeping a single row per CDR3 protein. The sample has roughly 2 million distinct CDR3 sequences, around 48% seen once. The sequenced material came from blood. These receptors were taken from a woman in her forties in good health. Each CDR3 is given with its conserved first and last residue. Each record gives: V gene, D gene, J gene, clone size, CDR3 DNA, CDR3 protein. A D gene is named only where the DNA matches it firmly. Clone size is stated in some rows and not others, as once, few, many or a class when expanded.

v_gene: TRBV12-3/TRBV12-4; d_gene: NA; j_gene: TRBJ2-5; abundance: NA; CDR3nt: TGTGCCAGCAGTTTAGCGGGGACCTCAGAGACCCAGTACTTC; CDR3aa: CASSLAGTSETQYF
v_gene: TRBV11-3; d_gene: NA; j_gene: TRBJ2-4; abundance: NA; CDR3nt: TGTGCCGGCAACTTGGCGTCAGCCAAAAACATTCAGTACTTC; CDR3aa: CAGNLASAKNIQYF
v_gene: TRBV7-6; d_gene: TRBD2; j_gene: TRBJ2-1; abundance: NA; CDR3nt: TGTGCCAGCAGGCCTCAGGGGACTAGCTCGAATGAGCAGTTCTTC; CDR3aa: CASRPQGTSSNEQFF
v_gene: TRBV7-9; d_gene: NA; j_gene: TRBJ2-5; abundance: NA; CDR3nt: TGTGCCAGCAGCCCCCAGGGGGGCCTCCAGGAGTCCCAGTACTTC; CDR3aa: CASSPQGGLQESQYF
v_gene: TRBV6-1; d_gene: NA; j_gene: TRBJ1-5; abundance: NA; CDR3nt: TGTGCCAGCAGTCGGTATACAGGGAATAACCAGCCCCAGCATTTT; CDR3aa: CASSRYTGNNQPQHF
v_gene: TRBV11-3; d_gene: NA; j_gene: TRBJ2-1; abundance: once; CDR3nt: TGTGCCAGCAGCCCCCTTCTGGGTGATGAGCAGTTCTTC; CDR3aa: CASSPLLGDEQFF
v_gene: TRBV24-1; d_gene: NA; j_gene: TRBJ2-5; abundance: NA; CDR3nt: TGTGCCACCAGTGACCTCGGACCGGGCGGGTCAGAGACCCAGTACTTC; CDR3aa: CATSDLGPGGSETQYF
v_gene: TRBV10-3; d_gene: NA; j_gene: TRBJ1-1; abundance: NA; CDR3nt: TGTGCCATCAATGGCCAGGGTAACACTGAAGCTTTCTTT; CDR3aa: CAINGQGNTEAFF
v_gene: TRBV7-2; d_gene: NA; j_gene: TRBJ2-6; abundance: NA; CDR3nt: TGTGCCAGCAGCTCGGTGAATTCTGGGGCCAACGTCCTGACTTTC; CDR3aa: CASSSVNSGANVLTF
v_gene: TRBV10-3; d_gene: NA; j_gene: TRBJ1-1; abundance: NA; CDR3nt: TGTGCCATCAGTGGAATCCCCCCAGGCGCTTCGAACACTGAAGCTTTCTTT; CDR3aa: CAISGIPPGASNTEAFF
v_gene: TRBV4-3; d_gene: TRBD2; j_gene: TRBJ2-3; abundance: NA; CDR3nt: TGCGCCAGCAGCCAAGATTTGACGGGGGGAACGCAGTATTTT; CDR3aa: CASSQDLTGGTQYF
v_gene: TRBV29-1; d_gene: TRBD1; j_gene: TRBJ2-1; abundance: NA; CDR3nt: TGCAGCGTTGAAGATAAGGGACAGGGGGCCAATGAGCAGTTCTTC; CDR3aa: CSVEDKGQGANEQFF
v_gene: TRBV7-2; d_gene: NA; j_gene: TRBJ2-3; abundance: NA; CDR3nt: TGTGCCAGCAGCCCCGTTCGGCCAAACACAGATACGCAGTATTTT; CDR3aa: CASSPVRPNTDTQYF
v_gene: TRBV4-3; d_gene: NA; j_gene: TRBJ2-2; abundance: NA; CDR3nt: TGCGCCAGCAGCCAAGATCGGGACGGGGCGATCACCGGGGAGCTGTTTTTT; CDR3aa: CASSQDRDGAITGELFF
v_gene: TRBV21-1; d_gene: NA; j_gene: TRBJ2-5; abundance: NA; CDR3nt: TGTGCCGGCAGCAAAGAGAGCAGGGGAGAGACCCAGTACTTC; CDR3aa: CAGSKESRGETQYF
v_gene: TRBV7-2; d_gene: NA; j_gene: TRBJ1-6; abundance: NA; CDR3nt: TGTGCCAGCAGCGTTGCCCCTAGAGGTTCACCCCTCCACTTT; CDR3aa: CASSVAPRGSPLHF
v_gene: TRBV27; d_gene: NA; j_gene: TRBJ1-1; abundance: NA; CDR3nt: TGTGCCAGTAAAGGCCTAGGGACTAACACTGAAGCTTTCTTT; CDR3aa: CASKGLGTNTEAFF
v_gene: TRBV10-3; d_gene: NA; j_gene: TRBJ1-5; abundance: few; CDR3nt: TGTGCCATCGGGCAGGGTAGCAATCAGCCCCAGCATTTT; CDR3aa: CAIGQGSNQPQHF
v_gene: TRBV6-1; d_gene: TRBD1; j_gene: TRBJ1-2; abundance: few; CDR3nt: TGTGCCAGCAGTGCCGTGGGGACAGGGAACCCCTATGGCTACACCTTC; CDR3aa: CASSAVGTGNPYGYTF
v_gene: TRBV7-2; d_gene: TRBD1; j_gene: TRBJ2-7; abundance: NA; CDR3nt: TGTGCCAGCAGCTTAGATCAGGGGGCGGAAGAGCAGTACTTC; CDR3aa: CASSLDQGAEEQYF
v_gene: TRBV5-4; d_gene: TRBD1; j_gene: TRBJ2-5; abundance: NA; CDR3nt: TGTGCCAGCAGCCTCGGGACAGAGCCCCAAGAGACCCAGTACTTC; CDR3aa: CASSLGTEPQETQYF
v_gene: TRBV20-1; d_gene: NA; j_gene: TRBJ2-3; abundance: NA; CDR3nt: TGCAGTGCCGGGGGCAAGGGGACAGATACGCAGTATTTT; CDR3aa: CSAGGKGTDTQYF
v_gene: TRBV29-1; d_gene: TRBD1; j_gene: TRBJ1-2; abundance: few; CDR3nt: TGCAGCGTTGCCTCGGGACAGGGGTATGGCTACACCTTC; CDR3aa: CSVASGQGYGYTF
v_gene: TRBV27; d_gene: NA; j_gene: TRBJ2-2; abundance: NA; CDR3nt: TGTGCCAGCAGTCTAATTGGACGGGTGAACACCGGGGAGCTGTTTTTT; CDR3aa: CASSLIGRVNTGELFF
v_gene: TRBV6-6; d_gene: NA; j_gene: TRBJ2-1; abundance: NA; CDR3nt: TGTGCCAGCAGTTACGGGGGGGGGCCTGGGAATGAGCAGTTCTTC; CDR3aa: CASSYGGGPGNEQFF
v_gene: TRBV7-2; d_gene: TRBD2; j_gene: TRBJ2-7; abundance: few; CDR3nt: TGTGCCAGCAGATATACAAGCTCTGGCGGGGGGGCCTACGAGCAGTACTTC; CDR3aa: CASRYTSSGGGAYEQYF
v_gene: TRBV27; d_gene: TRBD1; j_gene: TRBJ2-6; abundance: NA; CDR3nt: TGTGCCAGCTTTTGGAACAGGGGCACTGGGGCCAACGTCCTGACTTTC; CDR3aa: CASFWNRGTGANVLTF
v_gene: TRBV12-3/TRBV12-4; d_gene: NA; j_gene: TRBJ1-1; abundance: NA; CDR3nt: TGTGCCAGCAACATGGGGGGGGTGAACATTGAAGCTTTCTTT; CDR3aa: CASNMGGVNIEAFF
v_gene: TRBV29-1; d_gene: NA; j_gene: TRBJ2-1; abundance: NA; CDR3nt: TGCAGCGTTGTCCCCGGGGACATATACAATGAGCAGTTCTTC; CDR3aa: CSVVPGDIYNEQFF
v_gene: TRBV12-3/TRBV12-4; d_gene: NA; j_gene: TRBJ2-7; abundance: few; CDR3nt: TGTGCCAGCAGTTTATGGGGGATAAGCTCCTACGAGCAGTACTTC; CDR3aa: CASSLWGISSYEQYF
v_gene: TRBV6-5; d_gene: NA; j_gene: TRBJ2-3; abundance: NA; CDR3nt: TGTGTCAGCGGCGCATCGGATACGCAGTATTTT; CDR3aa: CVSGASDTQYF
v_gene: TRBV6-1; d_gene: NA; j_gene: TRBJ2-3; abundance: NA; CDR3nt: TGTGCCAGCAGTGGGGGCGGGAACAGGGCTAGCACAGATACGCAGTATTTT; CDR3aa: CASSGGGNRASTDTQYF
v_gene: TRBV24-1; d_gene: TRBD1; j_gene: TRBJ2-3; abundance: NA; CDR3nt: TGTGCCACCAGAGACAGGGTAGATACGCAGTATTTT; CDR3aa: CATRDRVDTQYF
v_gene: TRBV11-3; d_gene: TRBD2; j_gene: TRBJ2-1; abundance: NA; CDR3nt: TGTGCCAGCGGCTCTCTTAGCGGGGGGGTGTTCTTC; CDR3aa: CASGSLSGGVFF
v_gene: TRBV12-3/TRBV12-4; d_gene: TRBD1; j_gene: TRBJ1-4; abundance: NA; CDR3nt: TGTGCCAGCAGTTTTGTGGCAGGGGGCCTGACTAATGAAAAACTGTTTTTT; CDR3aa: CASSFVAGGLTNEKLFF
v_gene: TRBV7-2; d_gene: TRBD1; j_gene: TRBJ1-2; abundance: NA; CDR3nt: TGTGCCAGCAGCGCAGTACAGACAGGGAATCGCGGCTACACCTTC; CDR3aa: CASSAVQTGNRGYTF
v_gene: TRBV9; d_gene: NA; j_gene: TRBJ2-2; abundance: few; CDR3nt: TGTGCCAGCAGCCCCTCGACGGGGAACACCGGGGAGCTGTTTTTT; CDR3aa: CASSPSTGNTGELFF
v_gene: TRBV9; d_gene: TRBD1; j_gene: TRBJ2-5; abundance: few; CDR3nt: TGTGCCAGCAGCACACGAGACACCGGGACAGGGGTCCAAGAGACCCAGTACTTC; CDR3aa: CASSTRDTGTGVQETQYF
v_gene: TRBV15; d_gene: NA; j_gene: TRBJ1-2; abundance: NA; CDR3nt: TGTGCCACCAGCAGGGATGGACAGTTTGGCTACACCTTC; CDR3aa: CATSRDGQFGYTF
v_gene: TRBV7-9; d_gene: NA; j_gene: TRBJ1-4; abundance: NA; CDR3nt: TGTGCCAGCAGCTTAGGAACCGCGCATACAACTAATGAAAAACTGTTTTTT; CDR3aa: CASSLGTAHTTNEKLFF
v_gene: TRBV6-6; d_gene: NA; j_gene: TRBJ1-5; abundance: few; CDR3nt: TGTGCCAGACCCAGGCCCCAGCATTTT; CDR3aa: CARPRPQHF
v_gene: TRBV6-5; d_gene: NA; j_gene: TRBJ1-2; abundance: NA; CDR3nt: TGTGCCAGCAGTTACACCGACAGCGGCTATGGCTACACCTTC; CDR3aa: CASSYTDSGYGYTF
v_gene: TRBV6-4; d_gene: NA; j_gene: TRBJ1-1; abundance: NA; CDR3nt: TGTGCCAGCAGTAGCTCTATCCGACGGGGGGACACTGAAGCTTTCTTT; CDR3aa: CASSSSIRRGDTEAFF
v_gene: TRBV29-1; d_gene: NA; j_gene: TRBJ1-1; abundance: NA; CDR3nt: TGCAGCGTTGAACGCAGGTTGAACACTGAAGCTTTCTTT; CDR3aa: CSVERRLNTEAFF
v_gene: TRBV28; d_gene: TRBD1; j_gene: TRBJ2-7; abundance: NA; CDR3nt: TGTGCCAGCAGTCCGACAGGGGGAATCTACGAGCAGTACTTC; CDR3aa: CASSPTGGIYEQYF
v_gene: TRBV7-2; d_gene: NA; j_gene: TRBJ2-4; abundance: few; CDR3nt: TGTGCCAGCAGCTTAGCGGGAGCCAATCCCGGTGGGTACTTC; CDR3aa: CASSLAGANPGGYF